This is a list of T cell receptor beta chains from one sample in a study of T cell responses to AZD1222 COVID-19 vaccine. The protocol was immunoSEQ multiplex PCR, while the TCRdb copy is restricted to in-frame clones and leaves out a portion. Among roughly 90,000 clones listed, roughly nine tenths were seen once. The specimen was peripheral blood, collected 28 days after the second AZD1222 dose. The receptors shown here come from an adult who received the AZD1222 COVID-19 vaccine. Both conserved end residues are part of each CDR3.

V gene	J gene	CDR3 protein
TRBV7-9	TRBJ1-4	CASSLDTGGSEKLFF
TRBV10-2	TRBJ1-4	CASRRQGGNEKLFF
TRBV25-1	TRBJ1-2	CASSDGNYGYTF
TRBV27	TRBJ1-5	CASSLIGGPYSNQPQHF
TRBV13	TRBJ2-1	CASSTRGTVNNEQFF
TRBV11-3	TRBJ2-1	CASSLGSVWGNEQFF
TRBV7-9	TRBJ1-1	CASSLGRTGGTEAFF
TRBV4-1	TRBJ1-2	CASSQQDRDYGYTF
TRBV7-9	TRBJ1-2	CASSSGGTNYGYTF
TRBV9	TRBJ2-7	CASSVSAGGSYEQYF
TRBV5-1	TRBJ2-7	CASSLTGGYEQYF
TRBV29-1	TRBJ2-1	CSVEGRRGTYNEQFF
TRBV3-1/TRBV3-2	TRBJ1-3	CASSQGQATGNTIYF
TRBV2	TRBJ2-7	CASSESPHRVIYEQYF
TRBV25-1	TRBJ2-2	CASSGSGLAGDTGELFF
TRBV7-9	TRBJ2-7	CASVKQGRTYEQYF